This T cell receptor (beta chain) was obtained from a study of cytomegalovirus exposure and HLA in healthy donors. Profiling relied on immunoSEQ multiplex PCR, and the TCRdb table lists in-frame clones only, not all of them. The sample yields around 98,000 clones, about 90% seen once. Donors came from a validation cohort of 90 to 150 subjects, distinct from the first 666-subject cohort. The CDR3 spans 17 residues. This clonotype originated in a man aged 18 to 30 in good health and CMV-seropositive. Sequences were obtained from PBMCs. The rearrangement links TRBV21-1 to TRBJ1-1; whether TRBD1, the table's D call, matches the DNA was not checked. TRBV21-1 is designated a pseudogene. The CDR3 sequence: CASSKSPPRGRNTEAFF. In DNA, the CDR3 is TGTGCCAGCAGCAAAAGCCCTCCCAGGGGTAGGAACACTGAAGCTTTCTTT.